This TCR beta chain was observed in a study of T cells in Graves' hyperthyroidism and ophthalmopathy. The junction had 7 bases not matched to a gene; V was cut back by 7 bases and J by 9 bases. The CDR3 is 13 amino acids. CDR1 is SNHLY and CDR2 is FYNNEI in the germline V gene. This clonotype was counted ten times or more. Its antigen is still unknown. There were TCR beta CDR3 regions amplified from RNA transcripts. The TCR CDR3 first-round RT-PCR relied on the HTBI primer set. Each CDR3 protein gets one entry after TCRdb re-called the multiplex PCR reads with MiXCR. The data contain around 350,000 distinct CDR3 sequences, 12% to 15% of them singletons. Whole-study findings and limits: Model predictions of ophthalmopathy came a median around 7.1 months before onset. In simple terms, a model built on 13 V-J features told ophthalmopathy apart from stable hyperthyroidism.

The clonotype comes from a woman aged 55-69 years with Graves' ophthalmopathy. The sample consisted of blood. The chain links TRBV2 to TRBJ1-5, with 9 bases aligning to TRBD1. CDR3 sequence reads: CASKEDRGWPQHF. CDR3 DNA sequence: TGTGCCAGCAAGGAGGACAGGGGTTGGCCCCAGCATTTT.